This TCR beta chain was profiled in a study of blood T cell repertoires in COVID-19. At the level of the study: Acute and convalescent COVID-19 samples came from the United States, Italy and Spain. PBMCs, B-cell-depleted T cells, or T cells were the source of the cDNA or gDNA that made up the material.

V lost 6 bases and J lost 5; bases outside the gene matches: 7. The CDR3 totals 15 residues. Per the germline V gene, CDR1 is SNHLY and CDR2 is FYNNEI. Authors' data handling: Counts of nucleated cells, estimated from reference gene primer amplification, were obtained. The table came from immunoSEQ multiplex PCR; TCRdb's copy has only in-frame clones and leaves some out. Clonal size and the V and J genes are those of that table, whereas D and trimming came from the DNA. The sample gives approximately 440,000 clones, approximately 89% of which show up once; around 12% is in the top ten. Those enrolled in Seattle joined during active infection and were followed longitudinally afterward.

The TCR comes from a woman aged 50 to 60 with COVID-19, enrolled during active disease. This chain uses TRBV2 with TRBJ2-5; 12 bases are a match to TRBD2. Sequenced input: peripheral blood. CDR3 sequence (DNA): TGTGCCAGCAGCTCTCCCCTAGCGGGGGGGGAGACCCAGTACTTC. This encodes CASSSPLAGGETQYF.